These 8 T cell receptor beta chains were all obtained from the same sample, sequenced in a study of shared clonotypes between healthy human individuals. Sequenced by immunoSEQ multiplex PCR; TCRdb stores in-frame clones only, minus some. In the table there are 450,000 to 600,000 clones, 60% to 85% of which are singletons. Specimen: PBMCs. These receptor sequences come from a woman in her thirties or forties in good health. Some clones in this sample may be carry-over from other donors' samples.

This CDR3 reads CASSQPGTGRGYEQYF. In DNA, the CDR3 is TGTGCCAGTAGTCAACCCGGGACAGGTCGGGGGTACGAGCAGTACTTC. V usage is TRBV19 and J usage is TRBJ2-7; 8 bases align to TRBD1. The length of the CDR3 is 16 residues. Germline CDR1 LNHDA, CDR2 SQIVND (reference sequence). The V segment lost 5 bases and the J segment 4 bases; nucleotides outside the gene matches: 13.

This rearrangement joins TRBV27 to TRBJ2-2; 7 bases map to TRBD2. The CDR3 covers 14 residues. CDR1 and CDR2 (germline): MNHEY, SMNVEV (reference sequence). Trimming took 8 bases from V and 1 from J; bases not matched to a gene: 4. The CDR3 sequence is CASLGGGNTGELFF. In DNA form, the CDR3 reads TGTGCCAGCTTGGGCGGGGGGAACACCGGGGAGCTGTTTTTT.

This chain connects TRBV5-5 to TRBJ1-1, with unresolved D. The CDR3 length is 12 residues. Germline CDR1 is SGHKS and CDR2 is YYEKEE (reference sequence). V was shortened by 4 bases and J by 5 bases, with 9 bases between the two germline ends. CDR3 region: CASSLVRTEAFF. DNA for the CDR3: TGTGCCAGCAGCCTTGTGAGGACTGAAGCTTTCTTT. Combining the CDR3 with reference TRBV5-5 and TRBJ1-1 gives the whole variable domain DAGVTQSPTHLIKTRGQQVTLRCSPISGHKSVSWYQQVLGQGPQFIFQYYEKEERGRGNFPDRFSARQFPNYSSELNVNALLLGDSALYLCASSLVRTEAFFGQGTRLTVV.

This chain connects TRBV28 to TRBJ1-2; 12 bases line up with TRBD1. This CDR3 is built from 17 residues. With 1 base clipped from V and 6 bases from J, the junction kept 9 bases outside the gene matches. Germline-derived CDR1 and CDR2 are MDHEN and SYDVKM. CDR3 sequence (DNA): TGTGCCAGCAGTTTATTAGGGACAGGGGGCCTCATTAATGGCTACACCTTC. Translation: CASSLLGTGGLINGYTF.

The CDR3 coding sequence is TGTGCCAGCAGCCCCCAGACAGGGGCGGGAAACATTCAGTACTTC. Translating it yields CASSPQTGAGNIQYF. The gene calls are TRBV14 and TRBJ2-4; 8 nucleotides match TRBD1. The trim removed 4 bases at V and 6 bases at J, leaving 8 bases unmatched. There are 15 residues in the CDR3. Germline lookup yields CDR1 SGHDN and CDR2 FVKESK. Supplemented by reference TRBV14 and TRBJ2-4, the full variable domain reads EAGVTQFPSHSVIEKGQTVTLRCDPISGHDNLYWYRRVMGKEIKFLLHFVKESKQDESGMPNNRFLAERTGGTYSTLKVQPAELEDSGVYFCASSPQTGAGNIQYFGAGTRLSVL.

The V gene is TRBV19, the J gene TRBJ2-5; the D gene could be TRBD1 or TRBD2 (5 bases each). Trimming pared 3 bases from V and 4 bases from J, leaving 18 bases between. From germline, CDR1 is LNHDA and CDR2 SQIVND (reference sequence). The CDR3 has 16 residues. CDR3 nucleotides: TGTGCCAGTAGTATGCGCCCGGGACCCATGGGAGAGACCCAGTACTTC. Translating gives CASSMRPGPMGETQYF.

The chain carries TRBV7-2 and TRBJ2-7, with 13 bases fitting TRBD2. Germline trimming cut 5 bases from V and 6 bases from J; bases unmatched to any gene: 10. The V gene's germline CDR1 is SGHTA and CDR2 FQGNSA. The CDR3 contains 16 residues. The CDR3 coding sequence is TGTGCCAGCAGCGCCATCGGACTAGCGGGAGACAGCGAGCAGTACTTC. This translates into CASSAIGLAGDSEQYF.

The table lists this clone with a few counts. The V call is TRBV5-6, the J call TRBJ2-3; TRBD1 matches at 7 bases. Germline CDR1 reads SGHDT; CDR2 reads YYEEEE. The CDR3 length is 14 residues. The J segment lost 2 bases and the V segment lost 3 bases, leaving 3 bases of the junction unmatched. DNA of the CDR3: TGTGCCAGCAGCTCCACAGGGGTCACAGATACGCAGTATTTT. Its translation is CASSSTGVTDTQYF.